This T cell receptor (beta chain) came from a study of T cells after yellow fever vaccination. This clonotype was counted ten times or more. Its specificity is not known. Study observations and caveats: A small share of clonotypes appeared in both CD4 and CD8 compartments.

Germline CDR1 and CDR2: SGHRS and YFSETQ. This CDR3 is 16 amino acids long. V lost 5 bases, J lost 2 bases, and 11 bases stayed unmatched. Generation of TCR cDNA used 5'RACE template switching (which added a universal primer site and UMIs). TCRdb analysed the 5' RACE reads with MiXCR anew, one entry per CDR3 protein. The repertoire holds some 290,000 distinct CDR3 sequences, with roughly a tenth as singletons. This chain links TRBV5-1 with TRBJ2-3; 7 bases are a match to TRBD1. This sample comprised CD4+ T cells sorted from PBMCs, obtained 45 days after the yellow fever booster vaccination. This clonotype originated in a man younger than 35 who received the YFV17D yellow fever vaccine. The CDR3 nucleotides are TGCGCCAGCAGGTGGGGGCCCAGGGGGACCACAGATACGCAGTATTTT. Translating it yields CASRWGPRGTTDTQYF.